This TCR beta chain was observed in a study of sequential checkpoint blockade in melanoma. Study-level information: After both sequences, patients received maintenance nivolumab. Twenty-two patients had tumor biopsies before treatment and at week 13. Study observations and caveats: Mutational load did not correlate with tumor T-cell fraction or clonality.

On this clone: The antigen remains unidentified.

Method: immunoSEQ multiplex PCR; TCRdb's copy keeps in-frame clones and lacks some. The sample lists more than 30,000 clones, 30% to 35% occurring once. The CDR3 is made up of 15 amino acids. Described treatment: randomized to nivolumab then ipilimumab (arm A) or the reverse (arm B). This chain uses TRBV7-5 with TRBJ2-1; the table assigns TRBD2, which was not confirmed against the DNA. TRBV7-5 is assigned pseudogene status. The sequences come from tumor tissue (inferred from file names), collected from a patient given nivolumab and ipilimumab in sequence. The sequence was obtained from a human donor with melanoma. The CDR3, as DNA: TGTGCCAGCAGCCCCCTTTACGAGGCGTGGAATGAGCAGTTCTTC. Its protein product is CASSPLYEAWNEQFF.